What follows are 18 T cell receptor beta chains derived from one specimen sequenced in a study of low-dose radiotherapy and immunotherapy resistance in tumors. TRAV- and TRBV-specific primers, spanning alpha and beta chains, primed first-strand cDNA. TCR amplification ran 15 to 25 PCR cycles using constant-region and V-primer adapter primers. MiXCR, applied by TCRdb to the reads, yields one record per CDR3 protein. The data show around 9,800 distinct CDR3 sequences, about 68% seen once. The receptor source for this set is a human donor with advanced metastatic prostate, ovarian, gallbladder or colorectal cancer (not recorded which). This table probably holds off-target reads from a library built for another chain.

This clonotype was found once. J is TRBJ2-1 and V is TRBV6-8, with 11 bases lining up with TRBD2. The ends lost 6 bases at V and 8 bases at J; junction bases unmatched: 9. Germline V gene sequence: CDR1 MNHGY, CDR2 SAAAGT. There are 15 residues in the CDR3. The CDR3 reads CASRIAGGPRDEQFF. CDR3 in DNA: TGTGCCAGCAGGATAGCGGGAGGGCCGAGGGATGAGCAGTTCTTC.

This clonotype has just a few counts. The chain combines TRBV12-3 or TRBV12-4 with TRBJ2-4; maybe TRBD1 (6 bases). The V gene lost 7 bases and the J gene lost 1 base, with 11 bases spanning the gap. CDR3 size: 14 residues. CDR3: CASTGTLAKNIQYF. CDR3 nucleotide sequence: TGTGCCAGCACCGGGACACTCGCCAAAAACATTCAGTACTTC.

This clonotype was observed a handful of times. The V call is TRBV12-3 or TRBV12-4, the J call TRBJ2-5, with 8 bases identical to TRBD2. Unmatched junction bases numbered 9, after V lost 0 bases and J lost 6 bases. There are 16 residues in the CDR3. The CDR3 sequence: CASSLASGNTRKTQYF. CDR3 coding DNA: TGTGCCAGCAGTTTAGCTAGCGGGAACACTCGTAAGACCCAGTACTTC.

This clonotype was picked up a small number of times. The chain is built from TRBV28 and TRBJ2-3; tentatively, D is TRBD1 or TRBD2 (5 bases each). The CDR3 runs 14 residues. V shed 5 bases and J shed 7 bases, with 16 bases lying between them. Looked up from germline, CDR1 is MDHEN and CDR2 is SYDVKM. This chain's CDR3 is CASSRLGTGNTQYF. The DNA of the CDR3 is TGTGCCAGCAGTCGACTCGGGACGGGGAATACGCAGTATTTT.

V usage is TRBV20-1 and J usage is TRBJ2-2; 14 bases map to TRBD2. The J segment lost 4 bases and the V segment lost 6 bases, leaving 13 bases of the junction unmatched. CDR3 length: 18 amino acids. Germline assignment: CDR1 DFQATT and CDR2 SNEGSKA (reference sequence). CDR3 in amino acids: CSALGTGLAGVGTGELFF. The CDR3 coding sequence is TGCAGTGCGCTTGGAACGGGACTAGCGGGAGTAGGCACCGGGGAGCTGTTTTTT.

The CDR3 sequence is CASNLAGLYNEQFF. CDR3 DNA: TGTGCCAGTAATCTAGCGGGACTGTACAATGAGCAGTTCTTC. This chain links TRBV19 with TRBJ2-1; 9 nucleotides match TRBD2. V was clipped by 7 bases and J by 4 bases; unmatched bases: 5. CDR3 length equals 14 residues. Looked up from germline, CDR1 is LNHDA and CDR2 is SQIVND (reference sequence). Supplemented by reference TRBV19 and TRBJ2-1, the full variable domain reads DGGITQSPKYLFRKEGQNVTLSCEQNLNHDAMYWYRQDPGQGLRLIYYSQIVNDFQKGDIAEGYSVSREKKESFPLTVTSAQKNPTAFYLCASNLAGLYNEQFFGPGTRLTVL.

The chain joins TRBV6-1 to TRBJ2-7, with 7 bases identical to TRBD2. V gave up 9 bases and J gave up 3 bases; unmatched junction bases: 8. CDR3 length equals 13 residues. Germline loops: CDR1 MNHNS, CDR2 SASEGT. CDR3 DNA sequence: TGTGCCAGTCTGGGCGGGAGTCTCTACGAGCAGTACTTC. This gives the protein CASLGGSLYEQYF.

This chain connects TRBV10-3 to TRBJ2-7; D is ambiguous. V lost 0 bases and J 4 bases, leaving 4 bases between the germline ends. This CDR3 is 12 amino acids long. Germline CDR1 and CDR2: ENHRY and SYGVKD. The DNA for the CDR3 is TGTGCCATCAGTGAGTCGGATTACGAGCAGTACTTC. Residues: CAISESDYEQYF.

The chain recombines TRBV9 with TRBJ2-2; D gene ambiguous. The CDR3 runs 12 residues. The germline V and J ends were trimmed by 3 bases and 8 bases, with 8 bases remaining between them. CDR1 and CDR2 (germline): SGDLS, YYNGEE. DNA of the CDR3: TGTGCCAGCAGCGCCTCCGTTGGGGAGCTGTTTTTT. Amino acids: CASSASVGELFF.

The chain carries TRBV20-1 and TRBJ2-1, with 7 bases that match TRBD1. Losses at the gene ends were 6 bases for V and 14 bases for J; bases not matched to a gene: 7. The CDR3 length is 10 residues. Germline values: CDR1 DFQATT, CDR2 SNEGSKA (reference sequence). CDR3 DNA sequence: TGCAGTGCCCCCGGGACAGTGGAGTTCTTC. Amino acids: CSAPGTVEFF.

This clonotype occurred once. The J gene is TRBJ1-4, the V gene TRBV28; possibly TRBD1 for D (5 bases). With 11 bases removed from V and 7 bases from J, the gap between germline ends came to 8 bases. The CDR3 covers 10 residues. The germline CDR1 and CDR2 sequences are MDHEN and SYDVKM. The CDR3 sequence: CASGPEKLFF. The CDR3 nucleotides read TGTGCCTCGGGACCTGAAAAACTGTTTTTT.

CDR3 bases: TGTGCCAGCAAACCGGGACAGGGAGGGTACGAGCAGTACTTC. It encodes CASKPGQGGYEQYF. The J gene is TRBJ2-7, the V gene TRBV28; 9 bases align to TRBD1. The V and J ends lost 7 bases and 4 bases, in that order; junction bases with no gene match: 8. Germline V gene lookup returns CDR1 MDHEN and CDR2 SYDVKM. The CDR3 sequence is 14 residues long.

The chain couples TRBV2 to TRBJ1-1; D is unclear. CDR3 length: 14 residues. Trimming cost V 4 bases and J 1 base, with 10 bases left between them. CDR1 is SNHLY and CDR2 is FYNNEI in the germline V gene. The CDR3 nucleotides are TGTGCCAGCAGTGTCCACAGCTCGAACACTGAAGCTTTCTTT. This translates into CASSVHSSNTEAFF. Full variable domain (remainder filled in from reference TRBV2 and TRBJ1-1): EPEVTQTPSHQVTQMGQEVILRCVPISNHLYFYWYRQILGQKVEFLVSFYNNEISEKSEIFDDQFSVERPDGSNFTLKIRSTKLEDSAMYFCASSVHSSNTEAFFGQGTRLTVV.

The genes are TRBV9 and TRBJ2-3; 8 nucleotides line up with TRBD2. The J segment lost 0 bases and the V segment lost 0 bases, leaving 3 bases of the junction unmatched. Per the germline V gene, CDR1 is SGDLS and CDR2 is YYNGEE. This CDR3 region has 16 residues. In DNA, the CDR3 is TGTGCCAGCAGCGTAGCTCCTAGCGGGAGCACAGATACGCAGTATTTT. It codes for CASSVAPSGSTDTQYF.

A single count supports this clonotype. The V and J genes are TRBV4-3 and TRBJ1-2, with unresolved D. Germline V gene sequence: CDR1 LGHNA, CDR2 YSLEER. Between the trimmed V and J ends, which lost 0 bases and 8 bases, there was a span of 16 bases. The CDR3 has 15 residues. The CDR3 loop is CASSQDNGGIRGYTF. The CDR3 DNA follows: TGCGCCAGCAGCCAAGATAACGGAGGGATCAGGGGCTACACCTTC.

The chain recombines TRBV5-4 with TRBJ2-1; D gene uncertain. The CDR3 is 12 residues long. The germline V gene has CDR1 SGHNT and CDR2 YYREEE (reference sequence). Trimming removed 3 bases from V and 5 bases from J, with 6 bases in between. CDR3 sequence: CASSSVNNEQFF. The CDR3 nucleotides are TGTGCCAGCAGCTCAGTTAACAATGAGCAGTTCTTC.

Only a few counts were recorded for this clonotype. DNA for the CDR3: TGCGCCAGCAGCCTTAGCGGGAGGAAGTACGAGCAGTACTTC. Translated: CASSLSGRKYEQYF. This sequence joins TRBV5-1 and TRBJ2-7; 10 bases align to TRBD2. CDR3 length equals 14 residues. In germline, CDR1 is SGHRS, CDR2 YFSETQ. V shed 4 bases, J shed 4 bases, and the junction held 5 bases outside the gene matches. Based on the CDR3 plus reference TRBV5-1 and TRBJ2-7, the full variable domain is KAGVTQTPRYLIKTRGQQVTLSCSPISGHRSVSWYQQTPGQGLQFLFEYFSETQRNKGNFPGRFSGRQFSNSRSEMNVSTLELGDSALYLCASSLSGRKYEQYFGPGTRLTVT.

The chain is built from TRBV12-3 or TRBV12-4 and TRBJ2-5, with 9 bases lining up with TRBD2. The CDR3 is 14 amino acids. The junction had 4 bases not matched to a gene; V was cut back by 3 bases and J by 5 bases. Here the CDR3 DNA reads TGTGCCAGCAGTTTTAGCGGGAGTTTTGAGACCCAGTACTTC. Translation: CASSFSGSFETQYF.